One sample yielded the 30 T cell receptor beta chains listed below, sequenced in a study of vaccination effects on CD4 cells after COVID-19. The protocol was immunoSEQ multiplex PCR, while the TCRdb copy is restricted to in-frame clones and leaves out a portion. The sample has 50,000 or so clones; 60% to 80% are singletons. Their antigens are not known. Sequencing was preceded by expansion of antigen-specific CD4+ T cells with viral peptide pools in the ViraFEST assay. Culture lasted roughly eleven days before CD4+ T cell isolation. Vaccine recipients lacked prior SARS-CoV-2 infection and had negative nucleocapsid antibodies. Source: CD4+ T cells from PBMCs cultured with HCoV-OC43 spike peptides, taken before COVID-19 vaccination. Subset meaning: HCoV-OC43 spike overlapping peptide pool stimulation. These receptors were obtained from a human donor who received a COVID-19 vaccine.

The J gene is TRBJ1-4, the V gene TRBV28, with D unclear. There are 12 residues in the CDR3. From germline, CDR1 is MDHEN and CDR2 SYDVKM. V was trimmed by 4 bases and J by 3 bases, leaving 3 bases between them. The CDR3 spells CASSSSNEKLFF. CDR3 DNA sequence: TGTGCCAGCAGTTCGTCTAATGAAAAACTGTTTTTT.

The J gene is TRBJ2-7, the V gene TRBV10-2; weak D call: TRBD2 (7 bases). V dropped 2 bases and J dropped 4 bases, with 12 bases sitting between them. This CDR3 contains 14 residues. From germline, CDR1 is WSHSY and CDR2 SAAADI. The chain's CDR3 is CASSEAGASYEQYV. CDR3 DNA sequence: TGCGCCAGCAGTGAGGCGGGGGCCAGTTACGAGCAGTACGTC.

This clone was seen only a few times. This chain uses TRBV24-1 with TRBJ2-7; D remains ambiguous. CDR3 length: 12 residues. Germline V gene data show CDR1 as KGHDR and CDR2 as SFDVKD. With 0 bases removed from V and 4 bases from J, the gap between germline ends came to 3 bases. For the CDR3, the DNA is TGTGCCACCAGTGATTTGAGATACGAGCAGTACGTC. This encodes CATSDLRYEQYV.

The J gene is TRBJ1-6, the V gene TRBV28, with D uncertain. Germline V CDR1 and CDR2: MDHEN, SYDVKM. V shed 6 bases and J shed 9 bases, with 9 bases lying between them. This CDR3 contains 12 residues. The CDR3 loop reads CASSLGISPLHF. The CDR3 DNA sequence: TGTGCCAGCAGCTTAGGGATTTCACCCCTCCACTTT.

The V gene is TRBV6-5, the J gene TRBJ1-3; 10 nucleotides align to TRBD1. Germline CDR1 and CDR2: MNHEY and SVGAGI. The CDR3 runs to 15 residues. The junction had 2 bases not matched to a gene; V was cut back by 6 bases and J by 0 bases. In DNA, the CDR3 is TGTGCCAGCAGGGGACAGGGGACCTCTGGAAACACCATATATTTT. Translated: CASRGQGTSGNTIYF.

This rearrangement joins TRBV7-2 to TRBJ2-7, with no clear D. The germline gives CDR1 SGHTA, CDR2 FQGNSA. With 5 bases removed from V and 0 bases from J, the gap between germline ends came to 5 bases. The length of the CDR3 is 12 residues. The CDR3 region is CASSSSSYEQYV. CDR3 nucleotides: TGTGCCAGCAGCAGCAGCTCCTACGAGCAGTACGTC.

The V and J genes are TRBV2 and TRBJ2-5; possibly TRBD1 or TRBD2 for D (6 bases each). V gave up 6 bases and J gave up 7 bases, with 15 bases separating them. This CDR3 comprises 13 residues. Germline V gives CDR1 SNHLY, CDR2 FYNNEI. CDR3 coding DNA: TGTGCCAGCAGCGATGGGGGGCGGGGGACCCAGTACTTC. Protein: CASSDGGRGTQYF.

This sequence joins TRBV11-2 and TRBJ1-1, with TRBD1 matching 7 bases. The CDR3 runs to 16 residues. Looked up from germline, CDR1 is SGHAT and CDR2 is FQNNGV. The V gene end was trimmed by 5 bases and the J gene end by 0 bases; junction bases not matched to a gene: 9. For the CDR3, the DNA is TGTGCCAGCAGCATCAGGAGGGGGCTTATGAACACTGAAGCTTTCTTT. It yields the protein CASSIRRGLMNTEAFF.

The rearrangement joins TRBV9 to TRBJ1-2; D is perhaps TRBD1 (5 bases). This CDR3 has 15 residues. V was pared by 3 bases and J by 8 bases, with 20 bases between. Germline V gives CDR1 SGDLS, CDR2 YYNGEE. Here the CDR3 DNA reads TGTGCCAGCAGCGGACGGGACGTATCCCAGGGAGGCTACACCTTC. Translation: CASSGRDVSQGGYTF.

The chain has TRBV7-2 and TRBJ2-3, with D possibly matching TRBD1 (6 bases). The ends were cut back, 4 bases at V and 4 bases at J, with 12 bases in the middle. CDR1 is SGHTA and CDR2 is FQGNSA in the germline V gene. This CDR3 has 14 residues. The CDR3 bases are TGTGCCAGCAGCTCCAGGGGTTCGCCAGATACGCAGTATTTT. It codes for CASSSRGSPDTQYF.

The chain couples TRBV4-1 to TRBJ2-1, with TRBD2 matching 7 bases. The V gene end was trimmed by 1 base and the J gene end by 0 bases; junction bases not matched to a gene: 15. This CDR3 region has 20 residues. Germline assignment: CDR1 MGHRA and CDR2 YSYEKL. The CDR3 reads CASSQVLALNLFSSYNEQFF. The CDR3 bases are TGCGCCAGCAGCCAAGTACTAGCGCTAAACCTCTTCAGCTCCTACAATGAGCAGTTCTTC.

This clone has only one observation. The V call is TRBV9, the J call TRBJ2-1, with D possibly matching TRBD1 (6 bases). V lost 4 bases and J lost 5, with 22 bases in between. Germline V gene lookup returns CDR1 SGDLS and CDR2 YYNGEE. This CDR3 spans 17 amino acids. The CDR3 nucleotides are TGTGCCAGCAGCCCTCATATTGCGTCTGGGGGCAACAATGAGCAGTTCTTC. It translates to CASSPHIASGGNNEQFF.

This chain links TRBV12-3 or TRBV12-4 with TRBJ2-5, with D perhaps TRBD1 (6 bases). The germline V and J ends were trimmed by 5 bases and 10 bases, with 14 bases remaining between them. The length of the CDR3 is 12 residues. CDR3 residues: CASSPQTGGQYF. DNA of the CDR3: TGTGCCAGCAGTCCCCAGACAGGCGGCCAGTACTTC.

The table lists this clone with a few counts. The chain couples TRBV11-2 to TRBJ1-2, with D perhaps matching TRBD1 (5 bases). Germline assignment: CDR1 SGHAT and CDR2 FQNNGV. Trimming removed 5 bases from V and 0 bases from J, with 10 bases in between. The CDR3 is made up of 14 amino acids. The CDR3 region is CASSTDSTNYGYTF. For the CDR3, the DNA is TGTGCCAGCAGCACCGACAGTACTAACTATGGCTACACCTTC.

This clone was picked up one time. The chain has TRBV19 and TRBJ1-2; no firm D call. The CDR3 spans 14 residues. Germline CDR1 is LNHDA and CDR2 is SQIVND (reference sequence). V shed 6 bases and J shed 11 bases, with 22 bases lying between them. The CDR3: CASSDARNSLGYTF. In DNA, the CDR3 is TGTGCCAGTAGCGACGCCAGGAATTCTTTGGGATACACCTTC.

The chain has TRBV18 and TRBJ2-7; D is uncertain. Germline loops: CDR1 KGHSH, CDR2 LQKENI. Trimming cost V 2 bases and J 4 bases, with 9 bases left between them. CDR3 length: 13 amino acids. CDR3 loop: CASSPVREYEQYV. The CDR3 DNA follows: TGTGCCAGCTCACCAGTTAGGGAATACGAGCAGTACGTC.

The chain employs TRBV12-3 or TRBV12-4 and TRBJ1-2; the D is unclear. V lost 4 bases, J lost 3 bases, and 3 bases lay in between. The CDR3 spans 11 residues. CDR3 in DNA: TGTGCCAGCAGTTCTCACTATGGCTACACCTTC. It is translated as CASSSHYGYTF.

The chain has TRBV6-5 and TRBJ1-4; 8 nucleotides line up with TRBD1. Trimming took 9 bases from V and 5 from J; bases not matched to a gene: 5. The CDR3 contains 13 residues. Germline values: CDR1 MNHEY, CDR2 SVGAGI. This chain's CDR3 is CASSGTGNEKLFF. The CDR3 coding sequence is TGTGCCAGTTCCGGGACAGGAAATGAAAAACTGTTTTTT.

The chain is built from TRBV2 and TRBJ2-3; 10 bases agree with TRBD1. Germline CDR1 and CDR2: SNHLY and FYNNEI. V shed 6 bases, J shed 3 bases, and the junction held 6 bases outside the gene matches. The CDR3 is 15 amino acids. The CDR3 bases are TGTGCCAGCAGGGGACAGGGGCTTGGGACAGATACGCAGTATTTT. Protein: CASRGQGLGTDTQYF.

This clone was seen just once. The rearrangement links TRBV19 to TRBJ2-5, with D uncertain. This CDR3 has 16 amino acids. Trimming removed 0 bases from V and 5 bases from J, with 16 bases in between. Germline loops: CDR1 LNHDA, CDR2 SQIVND (reference sequence). CDR3 coding DNA: TGTGCCAGTAGTATAGATATCGGGCGGATTCGGGAGACCCAGTACTTC. Translated, it gives CASSIDIGRIRETQYF.

The chain's CDR3 is CASSLEPGNYGYTF. Here the CDR3 DNA reads TGCGCCAGCAGCTTGGAACCAGGGAACTATGGCTACACCTTC. V is TRBV5-1 and J is TRBJ1-2; a possible D gene is TRBD1 (5 bases). CDR1 is SGHRS and CDR2 is YFSETQ in the germline V gene. The ends were cut back, 0 bases at V and 2 bases at J, with 8 bases in the middle. This CDR3 is built from 14 residues.

This chain links TRBV5-6 with TRBJ1-1; the D gene is possibly TRBD1 (5 bases). This CDR3 has 13 residues. Trimming stripped 4 bases from V and 10 bases from J, with 17 bases between. The germline gives CDR1 SGHDT, CDR2 YYEEEE. This chain's CDR3 is CASSLHLGGGAFF. For the CDR3, the DNA is TGTGCCAGCAGCCTGCACCTAGGCGGGGGAGCTTTCTTT.

The chain uses TRBV19 and TRBJ2-5, with D possibly matching TRBD1 (5 bases). V was pared by 0 bases and J by 4 bases, with 12 bases between. From germline, CDR1 is LNHDA and CDR2 SQIVND (reference sequence). The length of the CDR3 is 15 residues. The CDR3: CASSIETVSRETQYF. CDR3 in DNA: TGTGCCAGTAGTATAGAGACAGTAAGTCGAGAGACCCAGTACTTC.

The chain carries TRBV28 and TRBJ2-7; 12 positions agree with TRBD1. The CDR3 consists of 15 residues. V trimming: 6 bases; J trimming: 2 bases; junction bases outside the gene matches: 5. Germline V gene lookup returns CDR1 MDHEN and CDR2 SYDVKM. In nucleotides, the CDR3 is TGTGCCAGCAGGGGGGGACAGGGGGCAGCCTACGAGCAGTACGTC. This gives the protein CASRGGQGAAYEQYV.

The V gene is TRBV5-4, the J gene TRBJ2-5; D may match TRBD1 or TRBD2 (6 bases each). Germline lookup yields CDR1 SGHNT and CDR2 YYREEE (reference sequence). V gave up 0 bases and J gave up 1 base, with 13 bases separating them. CDR3 length: 16 amino acids. CDR3 nucleotide sequence: TGTGCCAGCAGCTTGGTGGGGGCGGGGCGCCAAGAGACCCAGTACTTC. This codes for CASSLVGAGRQETQYF. Drawing the rest from reference TRBV5-4 and TRBJ2-5, the complete variable domain is ETGVTQSPTHLIKTRGQQVTLRCSSQSGHNTVSWYQQALGQGPQFIFQYYREEENGRGNFPPRFSGLQFPNYSSELNVNALELDDSALYLCASSLVGAGRQETQYFGPGTRLLVL.

The chain has TRBV24-1 and TRBJ1-5; D is perhaps TRBD1 (5 bases). This CDR3 contains 15 residues. CDR1 is KGHDR and CDR2 is SFDVKD in the germline V gene. V lost 2 bases, J lost 7 bases, and 14 bases lay in between. This CDR3 is CATSDSGQGGQPQHF. The DNA of the CDR3 is TGTGCCACCAGTGATTCGGGGCAGGGAGGGCAGCCCCAGCATTTT.

This clone was recorded once. The chain uses TRBV30 and TRBJ1-1; D gene unclear. There are 12 residues in the CDR3. V lost 3 bases and J lost 8, with 13 bases in between. Germline V gene lookup returns CDR1 GTSNPN and CDR2 SVGIG (reference sequence). CDR3 nucleotide sequence: TGTGCCTGGAGAGGAGGGTTCGCCGAAGCTTTCTTT. Its protein product is CAWRGGFAEAFF.

Concerning this clone itself: The same CDR3 also results from other DNA sequences found in this sample. The chain joins TRBV5-1 to TRBJ2-3, with D possibly matching TRBD2 (5 bases). This CDR3 has 14 amino acids. The germline CDR1 and CDR2 sequences are SGHRS and YFSETQ. V lost 0 bases and J lost 0, with 5 bases in between. In DNA, the CDR3 is TGCGCCAGCAGCTTGGGGACTAGCACAGATACGCAGTATTTT. This encodes CASSLGTSTDTQYF.

J is TRBJ2-3 and V is TRBV3-1 (or the pseudogene TRBV3-2); 8 bases are shared with TRBD2. From germline, CDR1 is LGHDT and CDR2 YNNKEL (reference sequence). V shed 4 bases, J shed 1 base, and the junction held 4 bases outside the gene matches. The CDR3 sequence is 15 residues long. CDR3 sequence: CASSLSGTGTDTQYF. CDR3 coding DNA: TGTGCCAGCAGCCTTAGCGGGACGGGCACAGATACGCAGTATTTT.

V usage is TRBV9 and J usage is TRBJ2-2; D may be TRBD2 (7 bases). In germline, CDR1 is SGDLS, CDR2 YYNGEE. The CDR3 sequence is 15 residues long. Between the trimmed V and J ends, which lost 5 bases and 5 bases, there was a span of 16 bases. In nucleotides, the CDR3 is TGTGCCAGCAGTGAGGGGGGGGGCCGTACCGGGGAGCTGTTTTTT. It specifies CASSEGGGRTGELFF.